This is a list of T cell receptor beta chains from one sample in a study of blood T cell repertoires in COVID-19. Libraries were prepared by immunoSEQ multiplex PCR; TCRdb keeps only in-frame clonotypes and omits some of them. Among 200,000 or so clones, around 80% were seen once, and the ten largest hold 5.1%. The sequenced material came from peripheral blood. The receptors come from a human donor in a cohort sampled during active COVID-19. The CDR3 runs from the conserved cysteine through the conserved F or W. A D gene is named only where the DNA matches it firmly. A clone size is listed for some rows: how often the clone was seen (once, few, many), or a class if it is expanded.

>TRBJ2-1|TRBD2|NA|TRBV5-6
CASSLGLAGGSYNEQFF
TGTGCCAGCAGCTTGGGACTAGCGGGAGGATCCTACAATGAGCAGTTCTTC
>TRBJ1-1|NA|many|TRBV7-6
CASSLVAGEAFF
TGTGCCAGCAGCTTAGTTGCAGGGGAAGCTTTCTTT
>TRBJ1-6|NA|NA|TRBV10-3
CAISARSSSYNSPLHF
TGTGCCATCAGTGCCAGGTCGAGCTCCTATAATTCACCCCTCCACTTT
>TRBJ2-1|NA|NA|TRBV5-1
CASSLVLQGENEQFF
TGCGCCAGCAGCTTGGTACTACAGGGTGAGAATGAGCAGTTCTTC
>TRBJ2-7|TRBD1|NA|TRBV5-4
CASSKPDRVRSEQYF
TGTGCCAGCAGTAAACCGGACAGGGTTCGTAGCGAGCAGTACTTC
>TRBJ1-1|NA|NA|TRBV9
CASSVEGDGNTEAFF
TGTGCCAGCAGCGTAGAGGGGGACGGTAACACTGAAGCTTTCTTT
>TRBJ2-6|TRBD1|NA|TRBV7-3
CASSGLGTGGRGANVLTF
TGTGCCAGCAGCGGCCTAGGGACAGGGGGCCGTGGGGCCAACGTCCTGACTTTC
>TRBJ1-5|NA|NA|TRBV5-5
CASSLASYGQPQHF
TGTGCCAGCAGCTTGGCCAGTTATGGTCAGCCCCAGCATTTT
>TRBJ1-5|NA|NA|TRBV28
CASRGQPMEPQHF
TGTGCCAGCAGAGGACAGCCTATGGAGCCCCAGCATTTT
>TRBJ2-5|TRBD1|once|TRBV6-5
CASSPTGGKTQYF
TGTGCCAGCAGTCCGACAGGGGGGAAGACCCAGTACTTC
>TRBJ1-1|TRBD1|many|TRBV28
CASSSDRTGWISEAFF
TGTGCCAGCAGTTCCGACCGGACAGGGTGGATTTCTGAAGCTTTCTTT
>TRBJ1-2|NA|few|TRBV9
CASSVGGNYGYTF
TGTGCCAGCAGCGTAGGAGGGAACTATGGCTACACCTTC
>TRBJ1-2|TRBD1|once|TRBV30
CAWSRRDRVFGYTF
TGTGCCTGGAGTCGGCGGGACAGGGTATTTGGCTACACCTTC
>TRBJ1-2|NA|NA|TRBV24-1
CATSDRPGNYGYTF
TGTGCCACCAGTGACCGCCCAGGGAACTATGGCTACACCTTC
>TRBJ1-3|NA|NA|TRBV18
CASSLETAGSGNTIYF
TGTGCCAGCTCACTCGAGACAGCAGGATCCGGAAACACCATATATTTT
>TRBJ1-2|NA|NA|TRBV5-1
CASSLGDTNYGYTF
TGCGCCAGCAGCTTGGGAGATACTAACTATGGCTACACCTTC
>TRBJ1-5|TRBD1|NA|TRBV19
CASSARRDRVLNQPQHF
TGTGCCAGTAGTGCCCGCCGGGACAGGGTTTTAAATCAGCCCCAGCATTTT
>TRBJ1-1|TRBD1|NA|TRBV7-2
CASRGGAKGANTEAFF
TGTGCCAGCCGGGGGGGAGCAAAGGGGGCAAACACTGAAGCTTTCTTT
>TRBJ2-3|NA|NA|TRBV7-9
CASSSGGLTQYF
TGTGCCAGCAGCTCCGGCGGGTTGACGCAGTATTTT
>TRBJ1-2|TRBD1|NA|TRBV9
CASSPAGQGYGYTF
TGTGCCAGCAGCCCGGCTGGACAGGGCTATGGCTACACCTTC
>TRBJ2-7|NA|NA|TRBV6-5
CASSYTSSYEQYF
TGTGCCAGCAGTTACACTTCTTCCTACGAGCAGTACTTC
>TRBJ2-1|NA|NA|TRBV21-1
CASSKGYRGSRGNEQFF
TGTGCCAGCAGCAAAGGTTACCGCGGGAGTAGAGGGAATGAGCAGTTCTTC
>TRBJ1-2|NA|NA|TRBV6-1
CASSEGGEYYGYTF
TGTGCCAGCAGTGAAGGGGGGGAGTACTATGGCTACACCTTC
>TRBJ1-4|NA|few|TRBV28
CASKRGGPEKLFF
TGTGCCAGCAAACGAGGGGGTCCCGAAAAACTGTTTTTT
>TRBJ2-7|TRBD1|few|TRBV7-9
CASSLGGQGAQQYF
TGTGCCAGCAGCTTAGGGGGACAGGGAGCTCAGCAGTACTTC
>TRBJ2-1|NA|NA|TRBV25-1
CASSQGGGYNEQFF
TGTGCCAGCAGCCAAGGTGGCGGTTACAATGAGCAGTTCTTC
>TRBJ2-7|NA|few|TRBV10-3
CAISGASGISGEQYF
TGTGCCATCAGTGGGGCCTCAGGGATTTCAGGCGAGCAGTACTTC
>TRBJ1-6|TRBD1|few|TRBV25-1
CASSVSRDSNSPLHF
TGTGCCAGCAGTGTATCCCGGGACAGTAATTCACCCCTCCACTTT
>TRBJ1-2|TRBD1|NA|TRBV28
CASRKQGASGGYTF
TGTGCCAGCCGAAAGCAGGGGGCATCAGGTGGCTACACCTTC
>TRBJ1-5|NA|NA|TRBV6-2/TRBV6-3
CASSLQGGNQPQHF
TGTGCCAGCAGTTTACAGGGTGGGAATCAGCCCCAGCATTTT